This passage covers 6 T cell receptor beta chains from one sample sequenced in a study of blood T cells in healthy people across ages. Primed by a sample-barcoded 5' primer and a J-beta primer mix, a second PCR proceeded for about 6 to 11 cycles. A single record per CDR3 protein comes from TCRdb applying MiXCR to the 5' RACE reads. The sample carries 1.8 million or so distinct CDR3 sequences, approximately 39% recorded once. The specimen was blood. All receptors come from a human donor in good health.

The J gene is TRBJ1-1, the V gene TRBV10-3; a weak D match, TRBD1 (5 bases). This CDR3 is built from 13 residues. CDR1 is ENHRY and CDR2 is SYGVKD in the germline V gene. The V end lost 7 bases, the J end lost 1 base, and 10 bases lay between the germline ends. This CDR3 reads CAITDRQNTEAFF. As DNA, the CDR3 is TGTGCCATCACCGACAGACAGAACACTGAAGCTTTCTTT.

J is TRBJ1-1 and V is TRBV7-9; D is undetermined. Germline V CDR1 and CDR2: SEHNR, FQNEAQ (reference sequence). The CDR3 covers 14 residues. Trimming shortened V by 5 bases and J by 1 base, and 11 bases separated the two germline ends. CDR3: CASSEDGWNTEAFF. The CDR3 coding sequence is TGTGCCAGCAGCGAGGACGGCTGGAACACTGAAGCTTTCTTT.

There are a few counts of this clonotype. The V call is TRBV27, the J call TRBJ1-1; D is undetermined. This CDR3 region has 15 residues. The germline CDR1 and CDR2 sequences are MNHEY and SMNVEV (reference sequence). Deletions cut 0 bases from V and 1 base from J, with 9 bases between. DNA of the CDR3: TGTGCCAGCAGTTTATCGGTTCCCTCGAACACTGAAGCTTTCTTT. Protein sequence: CASSLSVPSNTEAFF.

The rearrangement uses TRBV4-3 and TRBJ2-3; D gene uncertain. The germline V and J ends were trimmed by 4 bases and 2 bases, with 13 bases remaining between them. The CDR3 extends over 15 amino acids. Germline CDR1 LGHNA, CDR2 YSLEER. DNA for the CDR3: TGCGCCAGCAGCCCTGGACGGAAGTACACAGATACGCAGTATTTT. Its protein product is CASSPGRKYTDTQYF.

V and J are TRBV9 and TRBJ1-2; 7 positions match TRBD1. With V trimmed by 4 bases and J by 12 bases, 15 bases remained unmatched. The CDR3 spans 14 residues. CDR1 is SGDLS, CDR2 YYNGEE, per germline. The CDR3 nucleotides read TGTGCCAGCAGCCCCCGGAGCCGACAGGGAAGGCACACCTTC. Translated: CASSPRSRQGRHTF.

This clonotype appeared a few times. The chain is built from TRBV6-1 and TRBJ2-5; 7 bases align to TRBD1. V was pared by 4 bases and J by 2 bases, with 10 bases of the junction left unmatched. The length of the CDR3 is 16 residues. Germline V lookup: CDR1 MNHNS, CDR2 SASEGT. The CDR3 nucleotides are TGTGCCAGCAGTGCTGCGGCAGGGGGTGGGCAAGAGACCCAGTACTTC. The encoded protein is CASSAAAGGGQETQYF.